Below are 9 T cell receptor beta chains sequenced from a single sample in a study of control samples from healthy donors and cancer patients. Measured with immunoSEQ multiplex PCR; TCRdb has only the in-frame clones, and not every one. This sample has fewer than 85,000 clones; about 95% occur once, and the top ten carry roughly 3%. The specimen was blood. These receptors came from a woman younger than 45 in good health.

V and J are TRBV27 and TRBJ2-2, with D possibly matching TRBD2 (6 bases). The CDR3 has 16 amino acids. V gave up 6 bases and J gave up 5 bases, with 19 bases separating them. Per the germline V gene, CDR1 is MNHEY and CDR2 is SMNVEV (reference sequence). The CDR3 coding sequence is TGTGCCAGCAGCCCGCGTGCGGGGTTGCGGACCGGGGAGCTGTTTTTT. The encoded protein is CASSPRAGLRTGELFF.

The rearrangement uses TRBV6-5 and TRBJ1-1, with D unresolved. In germline, CDR1 is MNHEY, CDR2 SVGAGI. The CDR3 covers 13 residues. Trimming removed 6 bases from V and 3 bases from J, with 11 bases in between. The CDR3 coding sequence is TGTGCCAGCAGGAACCTTGGGGACACTGAAGCTTTCTTT. This sequence encodes CASRNLGDTEAFF.

V gene TRBV5-1 combines with J gene TRBJ2-7, with 8 bases matching TRBD1. From germline, CDR1 is SGHRS and CDR2 YFSETQ. V shed 2 bases, J shed 1 base, and the junction held 11 bases outside the gene matches. The CDR3 has 17 amino acids. This CDR3 reads CASSFLQDRDFSYEQYV. In DNA form, the CDR3 reads TGCGCCAGCAGCTTCCTTCAGGACAGGGACTTTTCCTACGAGCAGTACGTC.

The gene calls are TRBV5-1 and TRBJ1-4; unclear D gene. The CDR3 runs to 15 residues. V was shortened by 4 bases and J by 0 bases, with 10 bases between the two germline ends. CDR1 is SGHRS and CDR2 is YFSETQ in the germline V gene. The CDR3 DNA is TGCGCCAGCAGCCTGGAAGGAACAACTAATGAAAAACTGTTTTTT. It translates to CASSLEGTTNEKLFF.

V is TRBV4-2 and J is TRBJ1-2, with 11 bases that match TRBD1. Germline trimming cut 3 bases from V and 3 bases from J; bases unmatched to any gene: 6. CDR3 length: 16 amino acids. In germline, CDR1 is LGHNA, CDR2 YNFKEQ. DNA for the CDR3: TGTGCCAGCAGCCAGGGGGGACAGGGGGGAGACTATGGCTACACCTTC. This translates into CASSQGGQGGDYGYTF.

This clone was seen a handful of times. V and J are TRBV10-3 and TRBJ2-5; D remains ambiguous. Looked up from germline, CDR1 is ENHRY and CDR2 is SYGVKD. The V gene lost 2 bases and the J gene lost 5 bases, with 21 bases spanning the gap. The CDR3 loop spans 17 amino acids. The CDR3 region has the DNA TGTGCCATCAGTGAGCCCCCGGACGGGCTGGATCGGGAGACCCAGTACTTC. This gives the protein CAISEPPDGLDRETQYF.

V gene TRBV5-6 combines with J gene TRBJ2-7; no definite D call. Trimming left V 4 bases short and J 2 bases short, with 7 bases between. Germline CDR1 is SGHDT and CDR2 is YYEEEE. The CDR3 sequence is 12 residues long. CDR3 protein: CASSRTAYEQYF. The DNA for the CDR3 is TGTGCCAGCAGCCGGACCGCCTACGAGCAGTACTTC.

The V and J genes are TRBV7-8 and TRBJ2-3; D possibly corresponds to TRBD2 (6 bases). CDR3 size: 17 residues. The V end was cut by 5 bases, the J end by 3 bases, with 21 bases between. Germline CDR1 is SGHVS and CDR2 is FQNEAQ. CDR3 in amino acids: CASSRVSMAGRTDTQYF. Written as DNA, the CDR3 is TGTGCCAGCAGCCGCGTCTCTATGGCGGGGCGGACAGATACGCAGTATTTT. Supplemented by reference TRBV7-8 and TRBJ2-3, the full variable domain reads GAGVSQSPRYKVAKRGQDVALRCDPISGHVSLFWYQQALGQGPEFLTYFQNEAQLDKSGLPSDRFFAERPEGSVSTLKIQRTQQEDSAVYLCASSRVSMAGRTDTQYFGPGTRLTVL.

The chain carries TRBV5-1 and TRBJ1-1; tentatively, D is TRBD1 (5 bases). The germline CDR1 and CDR2 sequences are SGHRS and YFSETQ. Trimming stripped 0 bases from V and 5 bases from J, with 14 bases between. This CDR3 contains 15 residues. In DNA, the CDR3 is TGCGCCAGCAGCTTGGCCCCAGGGATAACGACTGAAGCTTTCTTT. Its protein product is CASSLAPGITTEAFF.